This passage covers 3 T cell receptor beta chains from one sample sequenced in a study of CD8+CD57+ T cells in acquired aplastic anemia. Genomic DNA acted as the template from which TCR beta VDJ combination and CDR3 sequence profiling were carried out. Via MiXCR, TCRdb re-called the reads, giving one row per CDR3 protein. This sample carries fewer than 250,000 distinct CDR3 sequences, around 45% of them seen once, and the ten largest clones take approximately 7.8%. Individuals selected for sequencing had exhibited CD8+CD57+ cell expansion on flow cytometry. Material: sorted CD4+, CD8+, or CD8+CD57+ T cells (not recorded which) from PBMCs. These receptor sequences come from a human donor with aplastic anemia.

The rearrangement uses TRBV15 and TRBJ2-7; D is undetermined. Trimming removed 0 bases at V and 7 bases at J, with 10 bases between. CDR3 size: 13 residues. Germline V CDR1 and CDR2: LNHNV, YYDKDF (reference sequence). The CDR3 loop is CATSRDLEEEQYF. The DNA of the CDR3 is TGTGCCACCAGCAGAGATCTTGAGGAAGAGCAGTACTTC.

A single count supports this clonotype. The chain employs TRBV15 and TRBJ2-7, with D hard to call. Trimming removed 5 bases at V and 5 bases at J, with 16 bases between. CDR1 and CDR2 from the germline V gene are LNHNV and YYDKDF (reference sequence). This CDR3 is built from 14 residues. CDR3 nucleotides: TGTGCCACCAGCCGAGGCAGGATAAACAACGAGCAGTACTTC. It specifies CATSRGRINNEQYF.

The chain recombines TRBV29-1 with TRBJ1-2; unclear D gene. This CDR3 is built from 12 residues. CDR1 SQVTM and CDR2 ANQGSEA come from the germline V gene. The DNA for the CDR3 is TGCAGTGCTAGAGATACAGCCGGTGGCTACACCTTC. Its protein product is CSARDTAGGYTF.